This entry is about one TCR beta chain. The data stem from a study of PD-L1 blockade in urothelial cancer. Study-wide background: In the patient group, about 85% of the roughly 29 were males with bladder-origin urothelial cancer. Each patient had 0 to 3 earlier chemotherapy regimens. The researchers analyzed blood 3 weeks (second dose) and 6 weeks after treatment start.

Germline assignment: CDR1 SNHLY and CDR2 FYNNEI. Unmatched junction bases numbered 4, after V lost 5 bases and J lost 3 bases. CDR3 length equals 14 residues. The table came from immunoSEQ multiplex PCR; TCRdb's copy has only in-frame clones and leaves some out. The data contain around 100,000 clones, 87% of them seen just once; the ten biggest clones take up about 2%. The time point here: pretreatment peripheral blood. The cohort comprised individuals with locally advanced or metastatic urothelial carcinoma. This chain connects TRBV2 to TRBJ1-2, with TRBD1 matching over 9 bases. The starting material was PBMCs, obtained around atezolizumab (anti-PD-L1) treatment. This TCR was sampled from a man aged 60 to 69 with urothelial cancer. The chain's CDR3 is CASSTGGVYYGYTF. The CDR3 DNA reads TGTGCCAGCAGTACAGGGGGCGTTTACTATGGCTACACCTTC.